This T cell receptor beta chain emerged from a study of T cells expressing NK-cell markers. Regarding this clonotype: Its target is unknown.

TCR beta libraries carry UMIs added by 5'RACE template switching. TCRdb re-called the 5' RACE reads and gives one entry per CDR3 protein, without DNA. This sample carries some 390,000 distinct CDR3 sequences, with around 10% going to the ten biggest clones. CDR1 and CDR2 from the germline V gene are WSHSY and SAAADI. There are 18 residues in the CDR3. General study results and limits: Specificity for HCMV among expanded NKG2C+ T cell clones was not established. In a handful of donors, these clonotypes also led the CD3+CD56-NKG2C+ fraction. The study found dominant NKG2C+ clonotypes at about 1.0-7.0% of CD8+ T cells in several donors.

Input material: blood T cells: a sorted CD56 or NKG2C T cell subset, CD4+ or CD8+ T cells, or bulk PBMC T cells (not recorded which). This rearrangement joins TRBV10-2 to TRBJ2-4; lacking DNA, the TRBD2 call made by TCRdb goes unchecked. The sequence derives from a woman in her forties or fifties in good health. The chain's CDR3 is CASSGSGTAEGSKNIQYF.